These T cell receptor beta chains were read from a single sample in a study of cytomegalovirus exposure and HLA in healthy donors. Sequencing used immunoSEQ multiplex PCR; TCRdb keeps in-frame clones, though not all of them. The sample holds approximately 52,000 clones. The sequencing sample was made of PBMCs. The source is a man between 50 and 59 years old in good health and CMV-seropositive. CDR3s include the opening cysteine and the closing phenylalanine or tryptophan. Fields, in order: D gene, J gene, V gene, CDR3 protein, CDR3 DNA. The D gene is left open where the match is weak.

>.|TRBJ1-2|TRBV18
CASSPPAGSGYGYTF
TGTGCCAGCTCACCACCGGCGGGGTCGGGCTATGGCTACACCTTC
>TRBD1|TRBJ2-6|TRBV7-2
CASSKRTGGAGANVLTF
TGTGCCAGCAGCAAACGGACAGGGGGCGCGGGGGCCAACGTCCTGACTTTC
>TRBD2|TRBJ2-1|TRBV5-1
CASSLQGAGAYNEQFF
TGCGCCAGCAGCTTGCAGGGAGCGGGGGCCTACAATGAGCAGTTCTTC
>.|TRBJ1-1|TRBV11-2
CASSFDPLGATEAFF
TGTGCCAGCAGCTTCGACCCCCTGGGAGCCACTGAAGCTTTCTTT
>.|TRBJ2-2|TRBV6-1
CASSETRASTGELFF
TGTGCCAGCAGTGAAACGAGGGCTTCAACCGGGGAGCTGTTTTTT
>.|TRBJ2-2|TRBV9
CASSVLGPAGELFF
TGTGCCAGCAGCGTCTTGGGGCCGGCCGGGGAGCTGTTTTTT
>TRBD1|TRBJ1-1|TRBV5-1
CASSPGQGVNTEAFF
TGCGCCAGCAGCCCCGGACAGGGTGTTAACACTGAAGCTTTCTTT
>TRBD1|TRBJ1-2|TRBV6-5
CASSPGTGIYGYTF
TGTGCCAGCAGTCCGGGGACAGGGATCTATGGCTACACCTTC
>.|TRBJ2-2|TRBV7-9
CASSSGLHTGELFF
TGTGCCAGCAGCTCAGGACTACACACCGGGGAGCTGTTTTTT
>.|TRBJ1-1|TRBV6-6
CASSYSWGEGTEAFF
TGTGCCAGCAGTTACTCTTGGGGGGAAGGCACTGAAGCTTTCTTT
>.|TRBJ2-5|TRBV27
CASSVVGGLETQYF
TGTGCCAGCAGTGTCGTAGGGGGTTTGGAGACCCAGTACTTC
>TRBD2|TRBJ2-1|TRBV5-1
CASSLGSGSDNEQFF
TGCGCCAGCAGCTTGGGTAGCGGGTCAGACAATGAGCAGTTCTTC
>.|TRBJ1-5|TRBV19
CASSNGPAGQHSQPQHF
TGTGCCAGTAGTAATGGGCCAGCGGGGCAGCATAGTCAGCCCCAGCATTTT
>TRBD1|TRBJ2-7|TRBV4-3
CASSQDTGVSTYEQYF
TGCGCCAGCAGCCAGGATACAGGGGTGAGCACCTACGAGCAGTACTTC
>.|TRBJ1-5|TRBV7-9
CASSPDSTYQPQHF
TGTGCCAGCAGCCCGGACAGCACCTATCAGCCCCAGCATTTT
>.|TRBJ2-2|TRBV7-9
CASSPANTGELFF
TGTGCCAGCAGCCCCGCGAACACCGGGGAGCTGTTTTTT
>.|TRBJ1-5|TRBV4-1
CASSQADGHPQSPQHF
TGCGCCAGCAGCCAAGCAGACGGACATCCACAATCACCCCAGCATTTT
>.|TRBJ1-3|TRBV6-1
CASALEDSGNTIYF
TGTGCCAGTGCTTTAGAGGACAGTGGAAACACCATATATTTT
>.|TRBJ2-1|TRBV5-1
CASSLIPGSSSYNEQFF
TGCGCCAGCAGCTTGATCCCCGGGTCGAGCTCCTACAATGAGCAGTTCTTC
>TRBD2|TRBJ2-5|TRBV5-4
CASSPGTSGTYQETQYF
TGTGCCAGCAGCCCCGGGACTAGCGGGACGTACCAAGAGACCCAGTACTTC
>TRBD2|TRBJ2-1|TRBV2
CASSPLAGSYNEQFF
TGTGCCAGCAGCCCCCTAGCGGGCTCCTACAATGAGCAGTTCTTC
>.|TRBJ2-3|TRBV10-3
CAIRGPGILTDTQYF
TGTGCCATCAGAGGACCGGGGATCCTCACAGATACGCAGTATTTT
>.|TRBJ1-5|TRBV18
CASSPGEGSNQPQHF
TGTGCCAGCTCACCGGGGGAGGGAAGCAATCAGCCCCAGCATTTT
>TRBD1|TRBJ1-1|TRBV28
CASSDRGGTEAFF
TGTGCCAGCTCGGACAGGGGGGGCACTGAAGCTTTCTTT
>.|TRBJ1-5|TRBV19
CASSMRGREIIEPQHF
TGTGCCAGTAGTATGCGGGGGCGAGAGATCATAGAGCCCCAGCATTTT
>TRBD1|TRBJ1-3|TRBV5-1
CASSPAGTGVLSGNTIYF
TGCGCCAGCAGCCCGGCCGGGACAGGAGTACTCTCTGGAAACACCATATATTTT
>TRBD2|TRBJ2-5|TRBV6-5
CASSNLAGGGETQYF
TGTGCCAGCAGTAACTTAGCGGGAGGGGGCGAGACCCAGTACTTC
>.|TRBJ1-2|TRBV9
CASSVDSFYGYTF
TGTGCCAGCAGCGTAGACTCCTTCTATGGCTACACCTTC
>.|TRBJ1-2|TRBV15
CATSRAGEDYGYTF
TGTGCCACCAGCAGAGCAGGGGAAGACTATGGCTACACCTTC
>.|TRBJ2-3|TRBV5-1
CASSLSDFTDTQYF
TGCGCCAGCAGCTTGAGTGACTTTACAGATACGCAGTATTTT
>.|TRBJ2-7|TRBV9
CASSVGRSGGTEQYF
TGTGCCAGCAGCGTAGGGAGGAGTGGGGGGACCGAGCAGTACTTC
>TRBD2|TRBJ2-7|TRBV28
CASTLKGLAGEQYF
TGTGCCAGCACCCTCAAGGGACTAGCCGGGGAGCAGTACTTC
>TRBD1|TRBJ2-2|TRBV18
CASSPRQGDTGELFF
TGTGCCAGCTCACCAAGACAGGGGGACACCGGGGAGCTGTTTTTT
>TRBD2|TRBJ2-2|TRBV5-1
CASRRGANTGELFF
TGCGCCAGCCGGCGGGGGGCGAACACCGGGGAGCTGTTTTTT
>.|TRBJ2-7|TRBV13
CASSLEDRYEQYF
TGTGCCAGCAGCTTAGAAGACAGATACGAGCAGTACTTC
>TRBD2|TRBJ2-1|TRBV4-3
CASSQERTSGLNEQFF
TGCGCCAGCAGCCAAGAGAGGACTAGCGGACTCAATGAGCAGTTCTTC
>.|TRBJ2-3|TRBV7-9
CASSPPSTDTQYF
TGTGCCAGCAGCCCCCCTAGCACAGATACGCAGTATTTT
>.|TRBJ1-5|TRBV7-2
CASSLEWVEQPQHF
TGTGCCAGCAGCTTAGAGTGGGTGGAGCAGCCCCAGCATTTT
>.|TRBJ2-3|TRBV29-1
CSVEGGSSTDTQYF
TGCAGCGTTGAAGGAGGGTCCAGCACAGATACGCAGTATTTT
>TRBD1|TRBJ2-1|TRBV15
CATSRDLGTGVSEQFF
TGTGCCACCAGCAGAGATCTGGGGACAGGGGTCTCTGAGCAGTTCTTC
>.|TRBJ1-4|TRBV4-1
CASSQLGGSLNEKLFF
TGCGCCAGCAGCCAATTGGGGGGGTCTCTTAATGAAAAACTGTTTTTT
>.|TRBJ2-7|TRBV28
CASSFSRAYEQYF
TGTGCCAGCAGTTTTTCCAGGGCCTACGAGCAGTACTTC